This is a list of T cell receptor beta chains from one sample in a study of identical twins. In TCRdb, the 5' RACE reads were re-called with MiXCR into one record per CDR3 protein. The table shows roughly 1,500,000 distinct CDR3 sequences, with under 35% occurring only once. Sequenced sample: cord blood. Receptors originate from a newborn girl in good health. The CDR3 runs from the conserved cysteine through the conserved F or W. The D gene is left open where the match is weak. Size is omitted from some rows. Given values are once, few, many or a class for expanded clones.

V gene: TRBV20-1
J gene: TRBJ2-1
clone size: few
D gene: TRBD1
CDR3 DNA: TGCAGTGCAGTACTCCAGGGGGATGAGCAGTTCTTC
CDR3 protein: CSAVLQGDEQFF

V gene: TRBV4-2
J gene: TRBJ1-2
clone size: few
D gene: TRBD1
CDR3 DNA: TGTGCCAGCAGCCAAGACAGGGGGGCCTATGGCTACACCTTC
CDR3 protein: CASSQDRGAYGYTF

V gene: TRBV10-3
J gene: TRBJ2-7
clone size: many
D gene: -
CDR3 DNA: TGTGCCATCAGTGAGCAGCGGTCCGCCTACGAGCAGTACTTC
CDR3 protein: CAISEQRSAYEQYF

V gene: TRBV20-1
J gene: TRBJ2-5
clone size: -
D gene: -
CDR3 DNA: TGCAGCCCGAGAGGAACAAAAGAGACCCAGTACTTC
CDR3 protein: CSPRGTKETQYF

V gene: TRBV5-1
J gene: TRBJ2-3
clone size: many
D gene: -
CDR3 DNA: TGCGCCAGCAGCTCGTCGACAGCTACAGATACGCAGTATTTT
CDR3 protein: CASSSSTATDTQYF

V gene: TRBV27
J gene: TRBJ1-5
clone size: -
D gene: -
CDR3 DNA: TGTGCCAGCAGCCCGGGTTTACAGGACAATCAGCCCCAGCATTTT
CDR3 protein: CASSPGLQDNQPQHF

V gene: TRBV27
J gene: TRBJ2-7
clone size: -
D gene: TRBD1
CDR3 DNA: TGTGCCAGCAGTTTGGGGGCAGGGGGTATCAATGAGCAGTACTTC
CDR3 protein: CASSLGAGGINEQYF

V gene: TRBV12-3/TRBV12-4
J gene: TRBJ2-5
clone size: many
D gene: -
CDR3 DNA: TGTGCCAGCAGTTTAGGGAACCACCTACAAGAGACCCAGTACTTC
CDR3 protein: CASSLGNHLQETQYF

V gene: TRBV7-2
J gene: TRBJ2-7
clone size: few
D gene: TRBD2
CDR3 DNA: TGTGCCAGCAGCTTAAGGCGAAGCGGGAGGGTCTACGAGCAGTACTTC
CDR3 protein: CASSLRRSGRVYEQYF

V gene: TRBV30
J gene: TRBJ2-7
clone size: few
D gene: -
CDR3 DNA: TGTGCCTGGAGACTTTCGACCGAGCAGTACTTC
CDR3 protein: CAWRLSTEQYF

V gene: TRBV2
J gene: TRBJ2-7
clone size: -
D gene: -
CDR3 DNA: TGTGCCAGCAGTGAAAGGGGCCCCGTCTACGAGCAGTACTTC
CDR3 protein: CASSERGPVYEQYF

V gene: TRBV20-1
J gene: TRBJ2-7
clone size: -
D gene: -
CDR3 DNA: TGCAGTGCTAGAGTCCTCGGAAGAGGGTCCTACGAGCAGTACTTC
CDR3 protein: CSARVLGRGSYEQYF

V gene: TRBV12-3/TRBV12-4
J gene: TRBJ1-5
clone size: few
D gene: -
CDR3 DNA: TGTGCCAGCAGAAACTCGGGCCAGCCCCAGCATTTT
CDR3 protein: CASRNSGQPQHF

V gene: TRBV24-1
J gene: TRBJ2-2
clone size: -
D gene: TRBD2
CDR3 DNA: TGTGCCACCAGTGATTTGCGGATAAAGGGACTAGCGGGACGGACCGGGGAGCTGTTTTTT
CDR3 protein: CATSDLRIKGLAGRTGELFF

V gene: TRBV5-1
J gene: TRBJ2-7
clone size: many
D gene: TRBD1
CDR3 DNA: TGTGCCAGCAGTTTGACAGGGGGCGAGCAGTACTTC
CDR3 protein: CASSLTGGEQYF

V gene: TRBV5-4
J gene: TRBJ2-5
clone size: -
D gene: -
CDR3 DNA: TGTGCCAGCAGCTTGGGGGACTTTAAGCGGACCCAGTACTTC
CDR3 protein: CASSLGDFKRTQYF

V gene: TRBV7-2
J gene: TRBJ1-2
clone size: once
D gene: TRBD1
CDR3 DNA: TGTGCCAGCAGCACAGGGACAGCGGGTGGCTACACCTTC
CDR3 protein: CASSTGTAGGYTF

V gene: TRBV6-5
J gene: TRBJ2-2
clone size: once
D gene: TRBD2
CDR3 DNA: TGTGCCAGCAGTACCACTAGCGGGATGAGGACCGGGGAGCTGTTTTTT
CDR3 protein: CASSTTSGMRTGELFF

V gene: TRBV14
J gene: TRBJ2-7
clone size: few
D gene: TRBD1
CDR3 DNA: TGTGCCAGCAGGCCGACAGGGAAGGGCTACGAGCAGTACTTC
CDR3 protein: CASRPTGKGYEQYF

V gene: TRBV5-6
J gene: TRBJ2-1
clone size: -
D gene: -
CDR3 DNA: TGTGCCAGCAGCTTGGGTGGCTACCGCCGCTCCTACGAGCAGTTCTTC
CDR3 protein: CASSLGGYRRSYEQFF

V gene: TRBV7-4
J gene: TRBJ2-7
clone size: -
D gene: TRBD2
CDR3 DNA: TGTGCCAGCAGCTTAGCGCTGGGGAGGGAGGATCCTTACGAGCAGTACTTC
CDR3 protein: CASSLALGREDPYEQYF

V gene: TRBV7-2
J gene: TRBJ2-3
clone size: -
D gene: -
CDR3 DNA: TGTGCCAGCAGCTTAAGCCCCCAGGGAGATACGCAGTATTTT
CDR3 protein: CASSLSPQGDTQYF

V gene: TRBV20-1
J gene: TRBJ2-7
clone size: many
D gene: TRBD2
CDR3 DNA: TGCAGTGCTAGAGTAACTAGCGGGGGATTGTACGAGCAGTACTTC
CDR3 protein: CSARVTSGGLYEQYF

V gene: TRBV6-1
J gene: TRBJ2-2
clone size: few
D gene: -
CDR3 DNA: TGTGCCAGCAGGGTAGCAGCTTGGGCCGGGGAGCTGTTTTTT
CDR3 protein: CASRVAAWAGELFF

V gene: TRBV25-1
J gene: TRBJ2-4
clone size: few
D gene: -
CDR3 DNA: TGTGCCAGCAGTGGGAGGAGCATTCAGTACTTC
CDR3 protein: CASSGRSIQYF

V gene: TRBV20-1
J gene: TRBJ2-3
clone size: -
D gene: -
CDR3 DNA: TGCAGTGCTAGAGAGCTCGGTACGCAGTATTTT
CDR3 protein: CSARELGTQYF

V gene: TRBV6-1
J gene: TRBJ1-2
clone size: many
D gene: -
CDR3 DNA: TGTGCCAGCAGTAAAGGACGGTCCTATGGCTACACCTTC
CDR3 protein: CASSKGRSYGYTF

V gene: TRBV2
J gene: TRBJ2-1
clone size: -
D gene: -
CDR3 DNA: TGTGCCAGCAGTAGGAACCGGGGGGCCAGACATGAGCAGTTCTTC
CDR3 protein: CASSRNRGARHEQFF

V gene: TRBV4-1
J gene: TRBJ2-3
clone size: -
D gene: TRBD1
CDR3 DNA: TGCGCCAGCACCCCAAGTCCCGGGACAGGTTTGGATACGCAGTATTTT
CDR3 protein: CASTPSPGTGLDTQYF

V gene: TRBV7-9
J gene: TRBJ2-1
clone size: -
D gene: TRBD2
CDR3 DNA: TGTGCCAGCAGCTTAGGGAAGACTAGCGGGGGGGTCAATGAGCAGTTCTTC
CDR3 protein: CASSLGKTSGGVNEQFF

V gene: TRBV7-2
J gene: TRBJ2-1
clone size: -
D gene: -
CDR3 DNA: TGTGCCAGCAGCTTGTTTATCATCCTTTCGGGCAATGAGCAGTTCTTC
CDR3 protein: CASSLFIILSGNEQFF

V gene: TRBV14
J gene: TRBJ2-7
clone size: many
D gene: TRBD2
CDR3 DNA: TGTGCCAGCAGTATAACTAGCGGCGTCTACGAGCAGTACTTC
CDR3 protein: CASSITSGVYEQYF

V gene: TRBV20-1
J gene: TRBJ2-7
clone size: -
D gene: TRBD2
CDR3 DNA: TGCAGTGCTAGAGATAGACGAGCGGGAGGCTACGAGCAGTACTTC
CDR3 protein: CSARDRRAGGYEQYF

V gene: TRBV6-6
J gene: TRBJ1-1
clone size: -
D gene: -
CDR3 DNA: TGTGCCAGCGGCTCACGGGGGACGACTGAAGCTTTCTTT
CDR3 protein: CASGSRGTTEAFF

V gene: TRBV29-1
J gene: TRBJ2-7
clone size: few
D gene: -
CDR3 DNA: TGCAGCGTTGATGGGACGGTCACCTACGAGCAGTACTTC
CDR3 protein: CSVDGTVTYEQYF

V gene: TRBV2
J gene: TRBJ2-4
clone size: few
D gene: TRBD2
CDR3 DNA: TGTGCCAGCAGTGATCAGCGGGAGTTGGCCAAAAACATTCAGTACTTC
CDR3 protein: CASSDQRELAKNIQYF

V gene: TRBV20-1
J gene: TRBJ2-5
clone size: -
D gene: -
CDR3 DNA: TGCAGTGCTATGGGGGGCGAGGAGACCCAGTACTTC
CDR3 protein: CSAMGGEETQYF

V gene: TRBV7-9
J gene: TRBJ1-1
clone size: -
D gene: -
CDR3 DNA: TGTGCCAGCAGCTGCGGGTCATGCACTGAAGCTTTCTTT
CDR3 protein: CASSCGSCTEAFF

V gene: TRBV27
J gene: TRBJ1-6
clone size: few
D gene: TRBD1
CDR3 DNA: TGTGCCAGCAGTTTATGGGGAGACAGGGTCTATAATTCACCCCTCCACTTT
CDR3 protein: CASSLWGDRVYNSPLHF

V gene: TRBV7-9
J gene: TRBJ1-1
clone size: few
D gene: TRBD1
CDR3 DNA: TGTGCCAGCAGCTTTGGACAGGGGTGGACTGAAGCTTTCTTT
CDR3 protein: CASSFGQGWTEAFF

V gene: TRBV4-1
J gene: TRBJ2-3
clone size: few
D gene: -
CDR3 DNA: TGCGCCAGCAGCCCCGGTGTAGCGGCCACGGATACGCAGTATTTT
CDR3 protein: CASSPGVAATDTQYF

V gene: TRBV19
J gene: TRBJ1-2
clone size: -
D gene: -
CDR3 DNA: TGTGCCAGTAGTATCGAGGGGTATGGCTACATCTTC
CDR3 protein: CASSIEGYGYIF

V gene: TRBV10-3
J gene: TRBJ2-3
clone size: -
D gene: TRBD2
CDR3 DNA: TGTGCCATCAGAGTAGCGGGAGCTTCCCTGAATACGCAGTATTTT
CDR3 protein: CAIRVAGASLNTQYF

V gene: TRBV18
J gene: TRBJ2-7
clone size: few
D gene: TRBD1
CDR3 DNA: TGTGCCAGCTCACCACCACAGGGGCCCTCCTACGAGCAGTACTTC
CDR3 protein: CASSPPQGPSYEQYF

V gene: TRBV20-1
J gene: TRBJ2-3
clone size: few
D gene: TRBD2
CDR3 DNA: TGCAGTGCTAGGGGAAAAGGGACTAGCGGTTTTAGAGATACGCAGTATTTT
CDR3 protein: CSARGKGTSGFRDTQYF

V gene: TRBV6-6
J gene: TRBJ2-3
clone size: -
D gene: -
CDR3 DNA: TGTGCCAGCAGTCCCGGTTTAGGGGGAGCCACAGATACGCAGTATTTT
CDR3 protein: CASSPGLGGATDTQYF

V gene: TRBV12-3/TRBV12-4
J gene: TRBJ2-5
clone size: -
D gene: TRBD2
CDR3 DNA: TGTGCCAGCAGTTTGTGGGTAGCGGGGTTACAAGAGACCCAGTACTTC
CDR3 protein: CASSLWVAGLQETQYF

V gene: TRBV20-1
J gene: TRBJ2-7
clone size: -
D gene: TRBD2
CDR3 DNA: TGCAGTGCCGGCCTAGCGGGGAGCTCCTACGAGCAGTACTTC
CDR3 protein: CSAGLAGSSYEQYF

V gene: TRBV10-3
J gene: TRBJ1-2
clone size: -
D gene: TRBD1
CDR3 DNA: TGTGCCATCAGTGGGGGGACAGGTGGCTACACCTTC
CDR3 protein: CAISGGTGGYTF

V gene: TRBV11-2
J gene: TRBJ1-2
clone size: -
D gene: -
CDR3 DNA: TGTGCCATCAGACGGGACACCAGTCTGGGCTACACCTTC
CDR3 protein: CAIRRDTSLGYTF

V gene: TRBV27
J gene: TRBJ2-5
clone size: many
D gene: -
CDR3 DNA: TGTGCCAGCAGTTTCAGTGGGACCCTGCCCCCGTACCAAGAGACCCAGTACTTC
CDR3 protein: CASSFSGTLPPYQETQYF

V gene: TRBV5-1
J gene: TRBJ2-7
clone size: -
D gene: -
CDR3 DNA: TGTGCCAGCACGGAGGGGTACGAGCAGTACTTC
CDR3 protein: CASTEGYEQYF

V gene: TRBV6-5
J gene: TRBJ1-2
clone size: few
D gene: -
CDR3 DNA: TGTGCCAGCAGTTATACCCCAGGACGGGCCTATGGCTACACCTTC
CDR3 protein: CASSYTPGRAYGYTF

V gene: TRBV29-1
J gene: TRBJ2-1
clone size: -
D gene: -
CDR3 DNA: TGCAGCGTTGAAGGGCGGGACTCCTACAATGAGCAGTTCTTC
CDR3 protein: CSVEGRDSYNEQFF

V gene: TRBV27
J gene: TRBJ1-4
clone size: -
D gene: -
CDR3 DNA: TGTGCCAGCAGGCCTCCAGGGATTATTGAAAAACTGTTTTTT
CDR3 protein: CASRPPGIIEKLFF

V gene: TRBV28
J gene: TRBJ1-2
clone size: -
D gene: -
CDR3 DNA: TGTGCCAGCAGTGAGTCTGGGGTAGGCTACACCTTC
CDR3 protein: CASSESGVGYTF